This record looks at one T cell receptor (beta chain) sequence and its context. Its antigen is undetermined. This specimen comes from a study of PD-1 blockade in classical Hodgkin lymphoma. Study findings and constraints: Reported findings placed baseline TCR diversity lower in newly diagnosed patients (compared with healthy donors). Sources of repertoire differences remain undefined, possibly disease activity or prior therapy. Diversity in CD4+ TCRs, unlike that measured in CD8+ TCRs, had risen significantly by C4D1.

Measured with immunoSEQ multiplex PCR; TCRdb has only the in-frame clones, and not every one. The sample lists 60,000 or so clones, about nine tenths occurring once. Every single patient, without exception, relapsed after autologous stem cell transplantation, and brentuximab vedotin exposure varied. The sample consisted of peripheral blood mononuclear cells (PBMCs), taken at baseline. The TCR sequence derives from a human donor with classical Hodgkin lymphoma.

CDR3 nucleotides: TGCAGCGTTGCTTGGGTCTCCTACGAGCAGTACTTC. This sequence encodes CSVAWVSYEQYF. The chain links TRBV29-1 to TRBJ2-7; the D is unclear. The germline CDR1 and CDR2 sequences are SQVTM and ANQGSEA. There are 12 residues in the CDR3. The ends were cut back, 4 bases at V and 0 bases at J, with 7 bases in the middle.